These 20 T cell receptor beta chains were sequenced from one sample in a study of HIV-infected patients and healthy controls. Alpha and beta constant-region primers primed reverse transcription of approximately 460 ng RNA. Separate chain-specific third strand synthesis with multiplexing indices produced the alpha and beta libraries. MiXCR, run by TCRdb on the 5' RACE reads, gives a single entry per CDR3 protein. The sample carries 18,000 or so distinct CDR3 sequences, roughly 9.1% recorded once. Whole blood was used without fractionation, so all unsorted peripheral T cells were included. Sequencing used blood. The receptors here all came from an adult in good health.

This clonotype was counted many times. The V and J genes are TRBV7-2 and TRBJ2-1, with 9 bases lining up with TRBD2. This CDR3 comprises 16 residues. From germline, CDR1 is SGHTA and CDR2 FQGNSA. V trimming: 1 base; J trimming: 3 bases; junction bases outside the gene matches: 4. The CDR3 spells CASSLVRLAVYNEQFF. The DNA for the CDR3 is TGTGCCAGCAGCTTAGTTCGACTAGCGGTCTACAATGAGCAGTTCTTC.

The sample holds many counts of this clonotype. V is TRBV27 and J is TRBJ1-5; tentatively, D is TRBD1 (5 bases). V was shortened by 5 bases and J by 3 bases, with 11 bases between the two germline ends. Germline lookup yields CDR1 MNHEY and CDR2 SMNVEV (reference sequence). The CDR3 spans 14 residues. The CDR3 here is CASSLQGHNQPQHF. The CDR3 nucleotides read TGTGCCAGCAGTCTTCAGGGCCACAATCAGCCCCAGCATTTT.

This clonotype is judged medium-sized. The CDR3 DNA is TGCGCCAGCAGCCCGGGACTAGCGGGACATCTGAGCACAGATACGCAGTATTTT. Residues: CASSPGLAGHLSTDTQYF. The chain combines TRBV5-1 with TRBJ2-3, with 13 bases that match TRBD2. There are 18 residues in the CDR3. Germline CDR1 reads SGHRS; CDR2 reads YFSETQ. The ends lost 4 bases at V and 0 bases at J; junction bases unmatched: 8.

This clonotype was detected many times. The V and J genes are TRBV11-2 and TRBJ2-5; possibly TRBD2 for D (6 bases). The CDR3 extends over 15 amino acids. Deletions cut 5 bases from V and 0 bases from J, with 13 bases between. Germline V lookup: CDR1 SGHAT, CDR2 FQNNGV. The CDR3 region is CASSLSGQHQETQYF. For the CDR3, the DNA is TGTGCCAGCAGCCTAAGCGGGCAGCACCAAGAGACCCAGTACTTC.

This clonotype was detected ten times or more. The chain employs TRBV20-1 and TRBJ2-5, with D hard to call. Germline CDR1 DFQATT, CDR2 SNEGSKA (reference sequence). V was shortened by 5 bases and J by 1 base, with 17 bases between the two germline ends. The CDR3 has 15 residues. For the CDR3, the DNA is TGCAGTGCTCCCCCCCCGAGGCTGGGCCAAGAGACCCAGTACTTC. This gives the protein CSAPPPRLGQETQYF.

This clonotype is judged medium-sized. This chain links TRBV27 with TRBJ2-1, with 7 bases that match TRBD2. V shed 4 bases, J shed 10 bases, and the junction held 10 bases outside the gene matches. The CDR3 totals 14 residues. The germline CDR1 and CDR2 sequences are MNHEY and SMNVEV (reference sequence). CDR3 residues: CASSWASGNTEQFF. The DNA of the CDR3 is TGTGCCAGCAGTTGGGCTAGCGGCAACACAGAGCAGTTCTTC.

This clonotype was found many times. V and J are TRBV12-3 or TRBV12-4 and TRBJ2-7, with D possibly TRBD1 on 6 matching bases. Trimming took 1 base from V and 7 from J, leaving 17 bases between them. CDR3 length equals 15 residues. The CDR3 loop reads CASSLERERDKEQYF. In DNA form, the CDR3 reads TGTGCCAGCAGTTTAGAGAGGGAAAGGGACAAGGAGCAGTACTTC.

There are a few counts of this clonotype. This chain uses TRBV28 with TRBJ2-5, with 7 bases aligning to TRBD2. The J segment lost 5 bases and the V segment lost 3 bases, leaving 9 bases of the junction unmatched. CDR3 size: 15 residues. The V gene's germline CDR1 is MDHEN and CDR2 SYDVKM. CDR3 amino acids: CASSLDGRRSETQYF. The CDR3 bases are TGTGCCAGCAGTTTGGACGGGAGGAGGAGCGAGACCCAGTACTTC.

This clonotype showed up many times. This chain joins TRBV20-1 and TRBJ2-1, with TRBD1 as a possible D gene (6 bases). CDR3 size: 20 residues. Germline loops: CDR1 DFQATT, CDR2 SNEGSKA (reference sequence). Between the trimmed V and J ends, which lost 5 bases and 12 bases, there was a span of 41 bases. In DNA form, the CDR3 reads TGCAGTGCTCTGACCGAGGACAGCCTTAGTCACTCTCAGTCCCCCTTGGGGCAGTTCTTC. It is translated as CSALTEDSLSHSQSPLGQFF.

The V call is TRBV6-2 or TRBV6-3, the J call TRBJ1-6, with no clear D. The CDR3 length is 17 residues. V was shortened by 0 bases and J by 7 bases, with 16 bases between the two germline ends. In germline, CDR1 is MNHEY, CDR2 SVGEGT. In DNA, the CDR3 is TGTGCCAGCAGTTACTCAACAGCAGGACGGAGAAATTCACCCCTCCACTTT. The encoded protein is CASSYSTAGRRNSPLHF.

By proportion, this clonotype is medium-sized. The chain has TRBV6-4 and TRBJ2-1; 13 bases are shared with TRBD2. J was trimmed by 8 bases and V by 5 bases; bases with no gene match: 6. There are 15 residues in the CDR3. In germline, CDR1 is MRHNA, CDR2 SNTAGT. Here the CDR3 DNA reads TGTGCCAGCAGTCGGACTAGCGGGAGCGGGGATGAGCAGTTCTTC. This gives the protein CASSRTSGSGDEQFF.

This clonotype was counted ten times or more. The CDR3 loop is CASNSAGELFF. The DNA for the CDR3 is TGTGCCAGCAATTCAGCCGGGGAGCTGTTTTTT. The chain has TRBV2 and TRBJ2-2; D is uncertain. V was trimmed by 7 bases and J by 6 bases, leaving 6 bases between them. Looked up from germline, CDR1 is SNHLY and CDR2 is FYNNEI. The CDR3 contains 11 residues.

This clonotype was seen repeatedly, ten times or more. This chain uses TRBV28 with TRBJ2-7, with D perhaps TRBD2 (6 bases). This CDR3 is built from 14 residues. The germline V and J ends were trimmed by 6 bases and 1 base, with 13 bases remaining between them. Germline V lookup: CDR1 MDHEN, CDR2 SYDVKM. CDR3 coding DNA: TGTGCCAGCAGCTACGGGGGTGAGTCCTACGAGCAGTACTTC. It translates to CASSYGGESYEQYF.

V and J are TRBV19 and TRBJ2-3; D might be TRBD2 (6 bases). The CDR3 has 15 residues. Trimming pared 4 bases from V and 7 bases from J, leaving 18 bases between. CDR1 is LNHDA, CDR2 SQIVND, per germline (reference sequence). For the CDR3, the DNA is TGTGCCAGTAGTACCCCAGGAGGGTCAATGTATACGCAGTATTTT. This translates into CASSTPGGSMYTQYF. Combining the CDR3 with reference TRBV19 and TRBJ2-3 gives the whole variable domain DGGITQSPKYLFRKEGQNVTLSCEQNLNHDAMYWYRQDPGQGLRLIYYSQIVNDFQKGDIAEGYSVSREKKESFPLTVTSAQKNPTAFYLCASSTPGGSMYTQYFGPGTRLTVL.

By share of the sample, this clonotype is medium-sized. The V and J genes are TRBV6-2 or TRBV6-3 and TRBJ2-7, with 10 bases fitting TRBD2. Germline V gene sequence: CDR1 MNHEY, CDR2 SVGEGT. J gave up 2 bases and V 6 bases, and 7 bases lay outside the gene matches. CDR3 length: 15 residues. The CDR3, as DNA: TGTGCCAGCAGCTCAAGCGGGAGGGCCCCCTACGAGCAGTACTTC. It is translated as CASSSSGRAPYEQYF.

This clonotype occurred many times. The rearrangement links TRBV30 to TRBJ2-1; TRBD2 agrees at 7 bases. CDR1 GTSNPN and CDR2 SVGIG come from the germline V gene (reference sequence). After removal of 3 bases from V and 3 bases from J, the junction contained 2 bases not matched to a gene. The CDR3 runs 13 residues. CDR3 DNA: TGTGCCTGGAGCGGGACTAACTACAATGAGCAGTTCTTC. Amino acids: CAWSGTNYNEQFF.

V and J are TRBV6-5 and TRBJ2-7; 7 bases match TRBD2. The trim removed 0 bases at V and 2 bases at J, leaving 10 bases unmatched. CDR3 length equals 17 residues. Germline V lookup: CDR1 MNHEY, CDR2 SVGAGI. The CDR3: CASSYSGGRRDTYEQYF. In nucleotides, the CDR3 is TGTGCCAGCAGTTACTCGGGGGGGAGGAGAGATACCTACGAGCAGTACTTC.

This clonotype is medium-sized within its sample. J is TRBJ2-7 and V is TRBV28; weak D call: TRBD1 (6 bases). The CDR3 consists of 13 residues. Trimming left V 3 bases short and J 3 bases short, with 9 bases between. Germline V CDR1 and CDR2: MDHEN, SYDVKM. CDR3 region: CASSLRGNYEQYF. The CDR3 DNA sequence: TGTGCCAGCAGTTTGAGGGGGAACTACGAGCAGTACTTC.

This clonotype was detected ten times or more. This chain uses TRBV7-2 with TRBJ2-1; D is unresolved. Germline V gene data show CDR1 as SGHTA and CDR2 as FQGNSA. CDR3 length: 13 residues. V gave up 9 bases and J gave up 8 bases, with 17 bases separating them. The CDR3 DNA reads TGTGCCAGTTACTTATCGAGTAGGGATGAGCAGTTCTTC. As protein: CASYLSSRDEQFF.

Judged by abundance, this clonotype is medium-sized. The gene calls are TRBV28 and TRBJ2-5, with TRBD1 matching over 8 bases. The CDR3 totals 15 residues. V gave up 6 bases and J gave up 1 base; unmatched junction bases: 7. The germline V gene has CDR1 MDHEN and CDR2 SYDVKM. The CDR3 sequence is CASSPHGQGQETQYF. The CDR3 bases are TGTGCCAGCAGCCCCCATGGACAGGGCCAAGAGACCCAGTACTTC.